This TCR beta chain was obtained from a study of CD8+ T cells in alopecia areata. Treatment given: oral pan-JAK inhibitor, 5-10 mg twice daily. The CDR3 loop spans 14 amino acids. Germline V gene data show CDR1 as SGDLS and CDR2 as YYNGEE. Deletions cut 3 bases from V and 4 bases from J, with 13 bases between. After isolation, RNA underwent reverse transcription to generate cDNA as the sequencing template. TCRdb's copy holds only in-frame clones and misses some; the assay was immunoSEQ multiplex PCR. This table holds around 300,000 clones, approximately 60% found once. This receptor was taken from a human donor with alopecia areata. Specimen: CD4+ T cells sorted from blood, collected at week 52, from a patient treated with tofacitinib. The chain recombines TRBV9 with TRBJ2-5, with D perhaps matching TRBD1 or TRBD2 (5 bases each). Here the CDR3 DNA reads TGTGCCAGCAGCGGCCGGGGCGCCTTAGAGACCCAGTACTTC. Protein sequence: CASSGRGALETQYF.